The next 26 T cell receptor beta chains were all read from a single sample in a study of blood T cell repertoires in COVID-19. The table came from immunoSEQ multiplex PCR; TCRdb's copy has only in-frame clones and leaves some out. This table has about 230,000 clones, 83% appearing once. Sequenced material: peripheral blood. These TCRs come from a woman aged 70 to 79 with active or convalescent COVID-19.

This clone has only one observation. The chain links TRBV28 to TRBJ1-3; the match to TRBD1 covers 8 bases. CDR1 and CDR2 (germline): MDHEN, SYDVKM. The CDR3 is 16 residues long. V shed 6 bases and J 3 bases; nucleotides not matched to a gene: 10. As DNA, the CDR3 is TGTGCCAGCAGATCCATTACCGGGACAGGTGGAAACACCATATATTTT. It encodes CASRSITGTGGNTIYF.

This clone has just a few counts. The rearrangement uses TRBV5-1 and TRBJ1-4, with 8 positions matching TRBD1. There are 15 residues in the CDR3. Germline V gives CDR1 SGHRS, CDR2 YFSETQ. V lost 4 bases and J lost 9; bases outside the gene matches: 11. CDR3 loop: CASSITTGEDKKLFF. The CDR3 coding sequence is TGCGCCAGCAGCATCACGACAGGGGAGGATAAAAAACTGTTTTTT.

V is TRBV18 and J is TRBJ2-2; D is ambiguous. Germline V gene lookup returns CDR1 KGHSH and CDR2 LQKENI. Trimming removed 0 bases from V and 4 bases from J, with 9 bases in between. CDR3 length: 15 amino acids. The CDR3 nucleotides are TGTGCCAGCTCACCACCCCGACCGGGCACCGGGGAGCTGTTTTTT. It translates to CASSPPRPGTGELFF.

The chain recombines TRBV11-2 with TRBJ1-5; D remains unclear. V was cut by 4 bases and J by 2 bases, with 9 bases left in between. CDR1 is SGHAT and CDR2 is FQNNGV in the germline V gene. The CDR3 is 14 amino acids. The CDR3 sequence is CASSWEGGNQPQHF. Here the CDR3 DNA reads TGTGCCAGCAGCTGGGAGGGAGGCAATCAGCCCCAGCATTTT.

This chain connects TRBV5-5 to TRBJ2-2, with 9 nucleotides matching TRBD2. CDR1 is SGHKS, CDR2 YYEKEE, per germline (reference sequence). V dropped 3 bases and J dropped 0; count of bases not matched to a gene: 3. The CDR3 runs 16 residues. Written as DNA, the CDR3 is TGTGCCAGCAGCTCCGCTAGCGGGGCGAACACCGGGGAGCTGTTTTTT. Translation gives CASSSASGANTGELFF.

The chain employs TRBV4-1 and TRBJ2-3; the match to TRBD1 covers 9 bases. The V gene end was trimmed by 1 base and the J gene end by 3 bases; junction bases not matched to a gene: 5. CDR3 length: 16 amino acids. Germline lookup yields CDR1 MGHRA and CDR2 YSYEKL. The CDR3 region is CASSQGGGTGTDTQYF. The DNA for the CDR3 is TGCGCCAGCAGCCAAGGGGGGGGGACAGGGACAGATACGCAGTATTTT.

The CDR3 DNA follows: TGTGCCATCACCAACCAAGCGGGAGCTACCACAGATACGCAGTATTTT. Its translation is CAITNQAGATTDTQYF. The chain couples TRBV10-3 to TRBJ2-3; 8 positions agree with TRBD2. The CDR3 loop spans 16 amino acids. V dropped 7 bases and J dropped 2; count of bases not matched to a gene: 11. The V gene's germline CDR1 is ENHRY and CDR2 SYGVKD.

Details on this clone: The sample carries other DNA sequences with the same CDR3. This sequence joins TRBV28 and TRBJ1-2, with D perhaps matching TRBD1 (5 bases). Trimming shortened V by 2 bases and J by 4 bases, and 5 bases separated the two germline ends. The V gene's germline CDR1 is MDHEN and CDR2 SYDVKM. The CDR3 covers 12 residues. The CDR3 loop is CASSLQGYGYTF. In DNA, the CDR3 is TGTGCCAGCAGTTTACAGGGCTATGGCTACACCTTC.

The V call is TRBV6-5, the J call TRBJ2-7; D might be TRBD2 (6 bases). Per germline, CDR1 MNHEY and CDR2 SVGAGI. With 8 bases removed from V and 7 bases from J, the gap between germline ends came to 24 bases. The length of the CDR3 is 15 residues. In DNA form, the CDR3 reads TGTGCCAGCCTCGAAGCGGGCGGCCGACCTTCGGAGCAGTACTTC. This sequence encodes CASLEAGGRPSEQYF.

The chain employs TRBV3-1 (or the pseudogene TRBV3-2) and TRBJ2-1, with 10 bases matching TRBD1. The CDR3 is made up of 15 amino acids. The V gene's germline CDR1 is LGHDT and CDR2 YNNKEL (reference sequence). V shed 3 bases and J 8 bases; nucleotides not matched to a gene: 7. The CDR3 DNA is TGTGCCAGCAGCCATGCTCCCGGGACAGGGGATGAGCAGTTCTTC. Encoded protein: CASSHAPGTGDEQFF.

CDR3 nucleotide sequence: TGTGCCAGCACCGGGACAGGGATAGAGACCCAGTACTTC. Translation: CASTGTGIETQYF. The chain has TRBV5-6 and TRBJ2-5; TRBD1 matches at 9 bases. V lost 6 bases to trimming and J lost 4 bases; unmatched junction nucleotides: 4. Looked up from germline, CDR1 is SGHDT and CDR2 is YYEEEE. The CDR3 runs to 13 residues.

This clone was counted once. This chain uses TRBV19 with TRBJ1-2, with D perhaps matching TRBD1 (5 bases). V lost 4 bases and J lost 5, with 14 bases in between. The V gene's germline CDR1 is LNHDA and CDR2 SQIVND (reference sequence). The CDR3 totals 14 residues. The CDR3, as DNA: TGTGCCAGTAGTAGCACCGACAGTCCATATGGCTACACCTTC. Its protein product is CASSSTDSPYGYTF.

The chain carries TRBV30 and TRBJ2-5, with 7 bases lining up with TRBD2. The CDR3 loop spans 12 amino acids. V lost 3 bases, J lost 7 bases, and 5 bases stayed unmatched. Germline V CDR1 and CDR2: GTSNPN, SVGIG (reference sequence). CDR3 in amino acids: CAWRASGRTQYF. CDR3 bases: TGTGCCTGGAGGGCTAGCGGTCGGACCCAGTACTTC.

This clone was recorded only once. The chain has TRBV15 and TRBJ1-3; TRBD1 might be the D (6 bases). Between the trimmed V and J ends, which lost 6 bases and 2 bases, there was a span of 8 bases. CDR1 and CDR2 from the germline V gene are LNHNV and YYDKDF (reference sequence). This CDR3 is built from 13 residues. The DNA of the CDR3 is TGTGCCACCAGGGGGGCCCCTGGAAACACCATATATTTT. Translation gives CATRGAPGNTIYF.

This chain links TRBV7-3 with TRBJ2-3; D gene ambiguous. This CDR3 spans 12 amino acids. V dropped 4 bases and J dropped 0 bases, with 2 bases sitting between them. Per germline, CDR1 SGHTA and CDR2 FQGTGA. The CDR3 reads CASSSSTDTQYF. The CDR3 bases are TGTGCCAGCAGCTCAAGCACAGATACGCAGTATTTT.

The chain carries TRBV6-5 and TRBJ2-2, with 10 bases aligning to TRBD2. CDR1 MNHEY and CDR2 SVGAGI come from the germline V gene. The CDR3 sequence is 15 residues long. The V and J ends lost 6 bases and 7 bases, in that order; junction bases with no gene match: 8. For the CDR3, the DNA is TGTGCCAGCAGATTAAAAGCGGGAGGGTTCGGGGAGCTGTTTTTT. It is translated as CASRLKAGGFGELFF.

The chain links TRBV9 to TRBJ2-3, with TRBD2 matching 10 bases. Unmatched junction bases numbered 5, after V lost 6 bases and J lost 4 bases. CDR1 SGDLS and CDR2 YYNGEE come from the germline V gene. The CDR3 covers 14 residues. CDR3 in amino acids: CASKKAGGPDTQYF. In DNA form, the CDR3 reads TGTGCCAGCAAAAAAGCGGGGGGGCCAGATACGCAGTATTTT.

This chain joins TRBV5-4 and TRBJ2-1, with TRBD2 as a possible D gene (6 bases). V was pared by 4 bases and J by 8 bases, with 19 bases between. Germline V gene sequence: CDR1 SGHNT, CDR2 YYREEE (reference sequence). There are 15 residues in the CDR3. This CDR3 is CASSRLERVLHEQFF. The DNA of the CDR3 is TGTGCCAGCAGCCGACTAGAGAGGGTCCTACATGAGCAGTTCTTC.

The chain couples TRBV5-1 to TRBJ2-5, with D perhaps matching TRBD1 (5 bases). The CDR3 runs to 13 residues. Trimming took off 5 bases at V and 4 bases at J, with 12 bases between the two ends. The germline V gene has CDR1 SGHRS and CDR2 YFSETQ. CDR3 sequence reads: CASRAARGETQYF. In DNA form, the CDR3 reads TGCGCCAGCAGGGCGGCAAGGGGAGAGACCCAGTACTTC.

The chain carries TRBV30 and TRBJ1-6; perhaps TRBD1 as D (5 bases). There are 14 residues in the CDR3. CDR1 GTSNPN and CDR2 SVGIG come from the germline V gene (reference sequence). V gave up 1 base and J gave up 7 bases, with 11 bases separating them. CDR3 DNA: TGTGCCTGGAGTGCTGTAGACAGCAATTCACCCCTCCACTTT. Its translation is CAWSAVDSNSPLHF.

The genes are TRBV21-1 and TRBJ1-6; whether TRBD1, the table's D call, matches the DNA was not checked. TRBV21-1 is annotated as a pseudogene. This CDR3 is built from 18 residues. Written as DNA, the CDR3 is TGTGCCAGCAGCAAAGCTAAACAGGGGAGCTCCTATAATTCACCCCTCCACTTT. Protein sequence: CASSKAKQGSSYNSPLHF.

A single count supports this clone. In DNA, the CDR3 is TGTGCCAGCCGAGGGGGACTAGCGGGACTGGACGAGCAGTACTTC. Its protein is CASRGGLAGLDEQYF. The gene calls are TRBV2 and TRBJ2-7; the match to TRBD2 covers 13 bases. CDR1 SNHLY and CDR2 FYNNEI come from the germline V gene. The V segment lost 8 bases and the J segment 5 bases; nucleotides outside the gene matches: 9. The CDR3 covers 15 residues. The whole variable domain, filled in from reference TRBV2 and TRBJ2-7, reads EPEVTQTPSHQVTQMGQEVILRCVPISNHLYFYWYRQILGQKVEFLVSFYNNEISEKSEIFDDQFSVERPDGSNFTLKIRSTKLEDSAMYFCASRGGLAGLDEQYFGPGTRLTVT.

The rearrangement uses TRBV6-5 and TRBJ1-2; D not certain. V gave up 8 bases and J gave up 8 bases, with 18 bases separating them. The CDR3 has 13 residues. CDR1 and CDR2 from the germline V gene are MNHEY and SVGAGI. CDR3 bases: TGTGCCAGCCTCCTCCAGCAGGTTCGCGGCTACACCTTC. Protein sequence: CASLLQQVRGYTF.

The chain links TRBV7-2 to TRBJ1-5, with TRBD1 as a possible D gene (6 bases). Between the trimmed V and J ends, which lost 0 bases and 1 base, there was a span of 10 bases. The CDR3 loop spans 16 amino acids. Germline assignment: CDR1 SGHTA and CDR2 FQGNSA. In DNA, the CDR3 is TGTGCCAGCAGCTTAGCTCAGACAGGAAGCAATCAGCCCCAGCATTTT. The encoded protein is CASSLAQTGSNQPQHF.

This chain links TRBV7-2 with TRBJ2-5; unclear D gene. Trimming left V 1 base short and J 3 bases short, with 9 bases between. The length of the CDR3 is 14 residues. Germline V CDR1 and CDR2: SGHTA, FQGNSA. As DNA, the CDR3 is TGTGCCAGCAGCTTAGGAACAGTGAAAGAGACCCAGTACTTC. The encoded protein is CASSLGTVKETQYF.

This rearrangement joins TRBV5-1 to TRBJ1-4; TRBD1 might be the D (5 bases). The V end was cut by 5 bases, the J end by 2 bases, with 10 bases between. Looked up from germline, CDR1 is SGHRS and CDR2 is YFSETQ. CDR3 size: 14 residues. The CDR3 nucleotides are TGCGCCAGCAGAGGGGCTGGTACTAATGAAAAACTGTTTTTT. Translating it yields CASRGAGTNEKLFF.